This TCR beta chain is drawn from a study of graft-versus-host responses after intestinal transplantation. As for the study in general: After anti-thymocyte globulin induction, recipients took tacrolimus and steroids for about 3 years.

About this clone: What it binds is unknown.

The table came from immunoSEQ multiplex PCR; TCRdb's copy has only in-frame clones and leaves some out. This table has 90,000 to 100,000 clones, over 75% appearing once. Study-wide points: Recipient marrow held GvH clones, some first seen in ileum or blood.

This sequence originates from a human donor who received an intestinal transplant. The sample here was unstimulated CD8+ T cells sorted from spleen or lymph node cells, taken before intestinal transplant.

The CDR3 spells CSVDRGAEAFF. In DNA form, the CDR3 reads TGCAGCGTGGACAGGGGCGCTGAAGCTTTCTTT. This chain joins TRBV29-1 and TRBJ1-1; 9 bases align to TRBD1. The J segment lost 6 bases and the V segment lost 6 bases, leaving 2 bases of the junction unmatched. This CDR3 has 11 residues. Germline assignment: CDR1 SQVTM and CDR2 ANQGSEA.